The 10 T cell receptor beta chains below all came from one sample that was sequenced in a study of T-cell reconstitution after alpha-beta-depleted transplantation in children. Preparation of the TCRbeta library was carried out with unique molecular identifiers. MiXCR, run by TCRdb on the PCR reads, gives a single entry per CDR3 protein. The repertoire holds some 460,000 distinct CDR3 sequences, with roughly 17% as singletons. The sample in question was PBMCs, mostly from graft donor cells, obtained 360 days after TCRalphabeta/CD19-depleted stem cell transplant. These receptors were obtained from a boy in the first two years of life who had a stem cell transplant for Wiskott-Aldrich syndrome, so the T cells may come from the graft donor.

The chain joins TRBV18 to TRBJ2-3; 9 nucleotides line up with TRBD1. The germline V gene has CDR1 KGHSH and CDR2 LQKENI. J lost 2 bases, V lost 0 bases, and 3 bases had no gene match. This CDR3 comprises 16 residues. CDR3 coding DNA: TGTGCCAGCTCACCACCGGACAGGGGTGCCACAGATACGCAGTATTTT. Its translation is CASSPPDRGATDTQYF.

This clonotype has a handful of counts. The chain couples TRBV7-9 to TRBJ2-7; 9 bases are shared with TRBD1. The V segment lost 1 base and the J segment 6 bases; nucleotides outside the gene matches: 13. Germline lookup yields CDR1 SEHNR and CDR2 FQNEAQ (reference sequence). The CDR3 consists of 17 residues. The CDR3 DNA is TGTGCCAGCAGCTTAGGGGGGACAGGGCCGCCTTACCGCGAGCAGTACTTC. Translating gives CASSLGGTGPPYREQYF.

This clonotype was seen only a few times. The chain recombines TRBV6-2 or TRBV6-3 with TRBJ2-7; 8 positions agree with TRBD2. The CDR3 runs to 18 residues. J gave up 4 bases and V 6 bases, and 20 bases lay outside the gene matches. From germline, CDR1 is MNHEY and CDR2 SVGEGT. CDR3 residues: CASSRRRTRGAGEYEQYF. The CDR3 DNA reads TGTGCCAGCAGCCGCCGTCGGACTAGGGGAGCGGGGGAATACGAGCAGTACTTC.

CDR3: CASSSSAPRDYEQYF. The CDR3 region has the DNA TGTGCCAGCAGTTCCTCGGCACCCAGGGACTACGAGCAGTACTTC. This chain joins TRBV12-3 or TRBV12-4 and TRBJ2-7; D may be TRBD1 (5 bases). The CDR3 covers 15 residues. With 4 bases removed from V and 3 bases from J, the gap between germline ends came to 16 bases.

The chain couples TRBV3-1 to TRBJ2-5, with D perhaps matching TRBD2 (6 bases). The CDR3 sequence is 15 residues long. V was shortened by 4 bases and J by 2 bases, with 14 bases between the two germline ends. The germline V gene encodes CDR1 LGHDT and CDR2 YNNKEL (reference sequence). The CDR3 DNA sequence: TGTGCCAGCAGCCGAAACTTAGCGGAACAAGAGACCCAGTACTTC. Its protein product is CASSRNLAEQETQYF.

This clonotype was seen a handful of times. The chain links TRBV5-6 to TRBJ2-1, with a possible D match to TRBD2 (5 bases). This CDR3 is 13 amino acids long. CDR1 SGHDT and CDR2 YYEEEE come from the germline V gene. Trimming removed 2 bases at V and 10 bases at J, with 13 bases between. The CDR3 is CASSLRPGSEQFF. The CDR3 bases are TGTGCCAGCAGCTTACGGCCGGGATCCGAGCAGTTCTTC.

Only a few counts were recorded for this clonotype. For the CDR3, the DNA is TGTGCCAGCAGCTTAATCAGGACTAGCGGGATCTACAATGAGCAGTTCTTC. The encoded protein is CASSLIRTSGIYNEQFF. The rearrangement uses TRBV7-9 and TRBJ2-1; 12 positions match TRBD2. Germline V gives CDR1 SEHNR, CDR2 FQNEAQ (reference sequence). The CDR3 totals 17 residues. The ends lost 2 bases at V and 3 bases at J; junction bases unmatched: 5.

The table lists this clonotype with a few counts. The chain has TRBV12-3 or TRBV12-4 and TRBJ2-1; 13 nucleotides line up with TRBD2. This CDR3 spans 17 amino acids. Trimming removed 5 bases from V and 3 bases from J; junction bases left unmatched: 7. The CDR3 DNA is TGTGCCAGCAGTCGGACTAGCGGGAGCAGGGTCTACAATGAGCAGTTCTTC. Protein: CASSRTSGSRVYNEQFF.

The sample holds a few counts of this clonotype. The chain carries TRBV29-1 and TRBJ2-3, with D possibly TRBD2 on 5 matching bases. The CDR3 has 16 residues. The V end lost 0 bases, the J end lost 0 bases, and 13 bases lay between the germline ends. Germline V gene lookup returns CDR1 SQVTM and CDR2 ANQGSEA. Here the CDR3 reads CSVEEYSGSSTDTQYF. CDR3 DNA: TGCAGCGTTGAAGAGTACTCGGGGTCTAGCACAGATACGCAGTATTTT.

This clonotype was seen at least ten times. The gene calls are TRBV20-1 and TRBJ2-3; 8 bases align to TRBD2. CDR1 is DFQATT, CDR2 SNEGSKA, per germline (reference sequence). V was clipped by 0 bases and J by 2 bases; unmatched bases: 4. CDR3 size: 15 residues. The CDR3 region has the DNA TGCAGTGCTAGAGATGAGCGGGGGACCACAGATACGCAGTATTTT. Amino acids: CSARDERGTTDTQYF.